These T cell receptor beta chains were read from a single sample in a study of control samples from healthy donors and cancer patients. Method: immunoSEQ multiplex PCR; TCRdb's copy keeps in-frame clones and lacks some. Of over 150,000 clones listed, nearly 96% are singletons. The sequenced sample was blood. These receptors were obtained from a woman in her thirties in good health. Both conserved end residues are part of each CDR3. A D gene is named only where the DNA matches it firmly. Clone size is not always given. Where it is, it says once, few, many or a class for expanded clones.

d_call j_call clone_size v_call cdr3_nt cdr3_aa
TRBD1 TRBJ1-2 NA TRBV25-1 TGTGCCAGCAGTGAGGGAGGGACAGCGGTCGATGGCTACACCTTC CASSEGGTAVDGYTF
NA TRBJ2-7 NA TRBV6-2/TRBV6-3 TGTGCCAGCAGTTTACCGGGGGAGCAGTACTTC CASSLPGEQYF
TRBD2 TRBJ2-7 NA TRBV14 TGTGCCAGCAGCCCCAAACGGGGACTAGCTCGGAACGAGCAGTACTTC CASSPKRGLARNEQYF
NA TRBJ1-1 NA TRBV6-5 TGTGCCAGCAGTCTTACAGGCAGGTTCGATGAAGCTTTCTTT CASSLTGRFDEAFF
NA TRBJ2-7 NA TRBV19 TGTGCCAGTAGTCCTGGGAACACAGGACGCGAGCAGTACTTC CASSPGNTGREQYF
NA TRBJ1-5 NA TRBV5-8 TGTGCCAGCAGCTTGTGGGGGGAGAGTCCTTATAGCAATCAGCCCCAGCATTTT CASSLWGESPYSNQPQHF
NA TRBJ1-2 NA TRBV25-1 TGTGCCAGCAGTGTATCTGGGGGCCTGGTTGGCTACACCTTC CASSVSGGLVGYTF
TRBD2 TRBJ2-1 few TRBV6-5 TGTGCCAGCAAATTAGCGGGAGGACTTGAGCAGTTCTTC CASKLAGGLEQFF
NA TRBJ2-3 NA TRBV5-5 TGTGCCGTCGCGGTCGACGTGTGGACAGATACGCAGTATTTT CAVAVDVWTDTQYF
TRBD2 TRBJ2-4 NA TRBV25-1 TGTGCCAGCAGTTCCTCCCGGGGGGGGAACATTCAGTACTTC CASSSSRGGNIQYF
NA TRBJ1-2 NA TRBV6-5 TGTGCCAGCAAAAGACAGCGGGCCTATGGCTACACCTTC CASKRQRAYGYTF
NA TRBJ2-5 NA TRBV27 TGTGCCAGCAGTTTATCCGGGACACAGCAAGAGACCCAGTACTTC CASSLSGTQQETQYF
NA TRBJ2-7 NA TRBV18 TGTGCCAGCTCACCACTTGACGTACCCTCCCCGGCCGAGCAGTACTTC CASSPLDVPSPAEQYF
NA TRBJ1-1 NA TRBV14 TGTGCCAGCAGCCAAGAACTGAAAGGGGCTTTCTTT CASSQELKGAFF
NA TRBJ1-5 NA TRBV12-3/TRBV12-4 TGTGCCAGCAGTTTAGGTCAGCCCCAGCATTTT CASSLGQPQHF
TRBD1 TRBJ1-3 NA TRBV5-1 TGCGCCAGCAGCTGGGGGACAGGGGGATCTGGAAACACCATATATTTT CASSWGTGGSGNTIYF
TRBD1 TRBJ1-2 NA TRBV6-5 TGTGCCAGCAGTTACTCGACAGGGTACTATGGCTACACCTTC CASSYSTGYYGYTF
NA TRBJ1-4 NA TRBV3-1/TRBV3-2 TGTGCCAGCAGCCAAAACGCGGCCTGGCCGAATGAAAAACTGTTTTTT CASSQNAAWPNEKLFF
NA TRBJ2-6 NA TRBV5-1 TGCGCCAGCAGCTTATCTGGGGCCAACGTCCTGACTTTC CASSLSGANVLTF
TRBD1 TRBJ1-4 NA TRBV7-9 TGTGCCAGCACCGCCGGGGGAGGGGGCGGGCGGCTGTTTTTT CASTAGGGGGRLFF
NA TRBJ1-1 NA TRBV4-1 TGCGCCAGCAGCCATGTGCCGGGACATACGAACACTGAAGCTTTCTTT CASSHVPGHTNTEAFF
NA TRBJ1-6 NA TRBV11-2 TGTGCCAGCAGCCGCCTCCGAGTGGGAATGTCTCCCCTCCACTTT CASSRLRVGMSPLHF
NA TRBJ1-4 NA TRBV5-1 TGCGCCAGCAGCTCCACCTCAACTAATGAAAAACTGTTTTTT CASSSTSTNEKLFF
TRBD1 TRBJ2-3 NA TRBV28 TGTGCCAGCAGTTTATCAGGGGGTAGGGATACGCAGTATTTT CASSLSGGRDTQYF
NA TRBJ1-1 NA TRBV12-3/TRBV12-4 TGTGCCAGCAGTTTTTACGGGAGGACTGAAGCTTTCTTT CASSFYGRTEAFF
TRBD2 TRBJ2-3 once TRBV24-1 TGTGCCACCAGTGATCCGACTAGCGGGAGGGCCAGAGATACGCAGTATTTT CATSDPTSGRARDTQYF